This TCR beta chain originates from a study of control samples from healthy donors and cancer patients. This clone is medium-sized (0.01 to 0.1%) by share. Here immunoSEQ multiplex PCR was the method, and the copy in TCRdb shows in-frame clones only, minus some. This sample yields under 150,000 clones, of which 80% to 90% are seen a single time; around 1.2% belongs to the top ten. V was cut by 8 bases and J by 1 base, with 11 bases left in between. The CDR3 is 13 amino acids. Per germline, CDR1 SGHVS and CDR2 FQNEAQ. The TCR sequence derives from a woman between 50 and 59 years old with colorectal cancer. The chain joins TRBV7-8 to TRBJ1-1; D is uncertain. Material for sequencing was PBMCs. As DNA, the CDR3 is TGTGCCAGCCTCTTCCGATCGAACACTGAAGCTTTCTTT. Its translation: CASLFRSNTEAFF.